This TCR beta chain was identified during a study of PD-1 blockade in mismatch repair-deficient tumors. Repertoires were generated with immunoSEQ multiplex PCR, while TCRdb's copy carries only in-frame clones and drops some. The table has more than 85,000 clones, approximately 83% seen once. Per germline, CDR1 SNHLY and CDR2 FYNNEI. V lost 5 bases, J lost 4 bases, and 15 bases lay in between. The CDR3 extends over 15 amino acids. The J gene is TRBJ1-5, the V gene TRBV2; no clear D. The source material was peripheral blood, sampled less than 37 weeks after starting pembrolizumab. This TCR was sampled from an adult with mismatch repair-deficient cancer. The CDR3 nucleotides read TGTGCCAGCAGTCAGAGGAGGGCGGGAAATCAGCCCCAGCATTTT. Encoded protein: CASSQRRAGNQPQHF.